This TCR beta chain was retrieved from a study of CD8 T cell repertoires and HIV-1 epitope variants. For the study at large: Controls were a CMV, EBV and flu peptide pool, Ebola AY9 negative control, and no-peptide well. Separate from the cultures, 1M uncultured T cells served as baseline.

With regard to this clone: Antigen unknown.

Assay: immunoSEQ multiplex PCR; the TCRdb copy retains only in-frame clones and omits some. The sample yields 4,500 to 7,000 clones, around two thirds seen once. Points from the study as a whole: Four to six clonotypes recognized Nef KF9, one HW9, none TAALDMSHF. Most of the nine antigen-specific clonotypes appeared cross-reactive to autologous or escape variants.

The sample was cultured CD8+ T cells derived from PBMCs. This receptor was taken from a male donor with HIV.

Here the CDR3 reads CASMPGNTEAFF. CDR3 coding DNA: TGTGCCAGTATGCCAGGGAACACTGAAGCTTTCTTT. The rearrangement links TRBV19 to TRBJ1-1, with D uncertain. The CDR3 has 12 residues. With 7 bases removed from V and 1 base from J, the gap between germline ends came to 7 bases. CDR1 and CDR2 (germline): LNHDA, SQIVND (reference sequence). Filled out from reference TRBV19 and TRBJ1-1, the complete variable domain reads DGGITQSPKYLFRKEGQNVTLSCEQNLNHDAMYWYRQDPGQGLRLIYYSQIVNDFQKGDIAEGYSVSREKKESFPLTVTSAQKNPTAFYLCASMPGNTEAFFGQGTRLTVV.